This T cell receptor beta chain was profiled in a study of T cells in Graves' hyperthyroidism and ophthalmopathy. Study-level background: Peripheral blood was acquired at first diagnosis, ahead of any therapy whatsoever. Study results and caveats: In the blood, most expanded thyroid clonotypes above 0.001 appeared as well.

Amplification targeted TCR beta CDR3 regions from RNA transcripts. The HTBI primer set drove a first-round RT-PCR of the TCR CDR3. One entry per CDR3 protein results from TCRdb running MiXCR on the multiplex PCR reads. The table has around 700,000 distinct CDR3 sequences, under 20% seen once. This clonotype was found a few times. The target antigen is unknown. Patients were aged 18 to 65, had disease duration under 2 months, and had newly diagnosed hyperthyroidism. For the diagnoses, clinical symptoms, serum thyroxine and TRAb, thyroid ultrasound and orbital computed tomography were used. The V end lost 7 bases, the J end lost 1 base, and 19 bases lay between the germline ends. This CDR3 comprises 16 residues.

The clonotype comes from a woman aged 45-65 years with Graves' hyperthyroidism that later progressed to Graves' ophthalmopathy. The chain carries TRBV12-3 or TRBV12-4 and TRBJ1-2, with D perhaps TRBD1 (6 bases). Material for sequencing was blood. The CDR3 DNA follows: TGTGCCAGCACTGGTCCCTCCCAGGGGTTTAACTATGGCTACACCTTC. It translates to CASTGPSQGFNYGYTF.